The table lists the clone carrying this T cell receptor (beta chain) with a few counts. Its antigen remains unknown. This entry belongs to a study of T cell responses to AZD1222 COVID-19 vaccine. This CDR3 is built from 13 residues. The germline V gene has CDR1 KGHDR and CDR2 SFDVKD. V lost 4 bases, J lost 4 bases, and 9 bases lay in between. The method was immunoSEQ multiplex PCR; TCRdb's version includes in-frame clones alone and lacks a portion of them. The data hold about 150,000 clones, with about 91% observed a single time. Findings and limits, study-wide: Donors, mostly white British, included more females; clonal diversity was possibly underestimated. Vaccine-associated CD4 TCRs spanned spike, dominant at 160-218 and 743-854.

Source: peripheral blood, taken on day 0 of MenACWY control vaccination. The TCR originated in an adult in good health. The rearrangement uses TRBV24-1 and TRBJ1-2; no reliable D call. In nucleotides, the CDR3 is TGTGCCACCAGTGACCTGGAGGGCTATGGCTACACCTTC. It encodes CATSDLEGYGYTF.